This T cell receptor (beta chain) was observed in a study of cytomegalovirus exposure and HLA in healthy donors. General observations from the study: The authors considered a cluster of highly shared sequence variants likely to be a sequencing artifact. Most sequenced TCRs were rare (though some public TCRs occurred in many donors).

This clone was seen just once. Its antigen is unidentified. PCR employed 60 Vbeta and 13 Jbeta primers. Per the authors' pipeline: In a later analysis, 60 million to 90 million unique TCR beta chains included roughly 11 million shared by two or more donors. Assay: immunoSEQ multiplex PCR; the TCRdb copy retains only in-frame clones and omits some. Clone size and the V and J calls come from that table; the DNA yielded D and trimming. This table has fewer than 250,000 clones, over 70% appearing once. V shed 6 bases and J shed 2 bases, with 25 bases lying between them. The germline V gene has CDR1 LNHDA and CDR2 SQIVND (reference sequence). This CDR3 region has 18 residues.

The sequencing sample was made of PBMCs. The chain is built from TRBV19 and TRBJ1-2, with D possibly being TRBD1 (6 bases). The sequence derives from a man between 25 and 39 years old in good health and CMV-seronegative. The CDR3 nucleotides read TGTGCCAGTAGGTTGCCGGGACAAGCAACCTTGAGCAACTATGGCTACACCTTC. This translates into CASRLPGQATLSNYGYTF.